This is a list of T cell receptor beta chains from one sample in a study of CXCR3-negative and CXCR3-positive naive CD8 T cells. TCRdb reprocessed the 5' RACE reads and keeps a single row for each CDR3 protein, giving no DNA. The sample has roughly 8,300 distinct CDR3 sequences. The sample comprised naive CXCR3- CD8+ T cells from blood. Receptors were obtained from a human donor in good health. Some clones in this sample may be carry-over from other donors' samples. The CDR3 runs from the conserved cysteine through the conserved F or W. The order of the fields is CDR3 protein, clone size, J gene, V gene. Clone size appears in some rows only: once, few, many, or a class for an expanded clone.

CDR3: CASSAGTEETQYF; size: NA; J: TRBJ2-5; V: TRBV7-9
CDR3: CSARHPAGQGPYEQYF; size: NA; J: TRBJ2-7; V: TRBV20-1
CDR3: CSVSPGDSYGYTF; size: NA; J: TRBJ1-2; V: TRBV29-1
CDR3: CASSYGRNSGNTIYF; size: NA; J: TRBJ1-3; V: TRBV11-2
CDR3: CASSGRDRGYTGELFF; size: medium-sized; J: TRBJ2-2; V: TRBV9
CDR3: CASSRDRGPNTEAFF; size: NA; J: TRBJ1-1; V: TRBV7-8
CDR3: CSVEGTETRNEQFF; size: NA; J: TRBJ2-1; V: TRBV29-1
CDR3: CASSGGTGGSEQYF; size: NA; J: TRBJ2-7; V: TRBV5-1
CDR3: CAISESSYSSTDTQYF; size: NA; J: TRBJ2-3; V: TRBV10-3
CDR3: CSARLLGAGTEAFF; size: medium-sized; J: TRBJ1-1; V: TRBV20-1
CDR3: CASSQTGGAAEAFF; size: NA; J: TRBJ1-1; V: TRBV23-1
CDR3: CASSSVAGVTDEQYF; size: NA; J: TRBJ2-7; V: TRBV6-6
CDR3: CASAPRGGVDIQYF; size: NA; J: TRBJ2-4; V: TRBV5-1
CDR3: CASSFSGLGSGSSTGELFF; size: NA; J: TRBJ2-2; V: TRBV11-2
CDR3: CSVEGATEAFF; size: medium-sized; J: TRBJ1-1; V: TRBV29-1
CDR3: CASSSPGAGDWTDTQYF; size: NA; J: TRBJ2-3; V: TRBV11-3
CDR3: CASSYGISSYNEQFF; size: NA; J: TRBJ2-1; V: TRBV6-5
CDR3: CASSPPIWGNEQFF; size: medium-sized; J: TRBJ2-1; V: TRBV28
CDR3: CASSYRDFNTEAFF; size: NA; J: TRBJ1-1; V: TRBV6-5
CDR3: CASSPVAVGSEQYF; size: NA; J: TRBJ2-7; V: TRBV7-9
CDR3: CASSLYAGAGIETQYF; size: NA; J: TRBJ2-5; V: TRBV27
CDR3: CSARDRGWSYEQYF; size: NA; J: TRBJ2-7; V: TRBV20-1
CDR3: CSTHSLTHGYTF; size: NA; J: TRBJ1-2; V: TRBV29-1
CDR3: CATSSPGQGLNTEAFF; size: NA; J: TRBJ1-1; V: TRBV15
CDR3: CASSQGLAAEQYF; size: NA; J: TRBJ2-7; V: TRBV3-1
CDR3: CASSEAEFLELNTEAFF; size: medium-sized; J: TRBJ1-1; V: TRBV6-1
CDR3: CASSPGQGIGEQYF; size: NA; J: TRBJ2-7; V: TRBV5-1
CDR3: CASSQGDNTNYGYTF; size: medium-sized; J: TRBJ1-2; V: TRBV4-3
CDR3: CSVEHGTGSYEQFF; size: NA; J: TRBJ2-1; V: TRBV29-1
CDR3: CSGSTGEGYTEAFF; size: NA; J: TRBJ1-1; V: TRBV29-1
CDR3: CASSPTGTSPDEQYF; size: NA; J: TRBJ2-7; V: TRBV3-1
CDR3: CASSSGGTSYGYTF; size: medium-sized; J: TRBJ1-2; V: TRBV7-8
CDR3: CSARATSGRPQFF; size: medium-sized; J: TRBJ2-1; V: TRBV20-1
CDR3: CASSYKRGGNSNQPQHF; size: NA; J: TRBJ1-5; V: TRBV6-6
CDR3: CSARPYEYTEAFF; size: medium-sized; J: TRBJ1-1; V: TRBV20-1
CDR3: CASSPWTGTSDTEAFF; size: NA; J: TRBJ1-1; V: TRBV5-4
CDR3: CASSSREDRGQQPQHF; size: NA; J: TRBJ1-5; V: TRBV28
CDR3: CASSFSGGAYRETQYF; size: NA; J: TRBJ2-5; V: TRBV5-5
CDR3: CAISEGTAPEAFF; size: medium-sized; J: TRBJ1-1; V: TRBV10-3
CDR3: CASSPGLVGTYEQYF; size: NA; J: TRBJ2-7; V: TRBV13
CDR3: CASSHLRDADTQYF; size: medium-sized; J: TRBJ2-3; V: TRBV28
CDR3: CSVEGRSPYEQYF; size: medium-sized; J: TRBJ2-7; V: TRBV29-1
CDR3: CASRWTGSEAFF; size: medium-sized; J: TRBJ1-1; V: TRBV27
CDR3: CATHEDRGPNTEAFF; size: NA; J: TRBJ1-1; V: TRBV25-1
CDR3: CASSQELYYGGSHETQYF; size: NA; J: TRBJ2-5; V: TRBV14
CDR3: CSAPVPGTGFTEAFF; size: medium-sized; J: TRBJ1-1; V: TRBV20-1
CDR3: CSAARDSSYEQYF; size: NA; J: TRBJ2-7; V: TRBV29-1
CDR3: CASTLVYRTNQGNEQFF; size: NA; J: TRBJ2-1; V: TRBV11-2
CDR3: CASSPSFTPTDTQYF; size: medium-sized; J: TRBJ2-3; V: TRBV4-3
CDR3: CSVEDLNNEQFF; size: NA; J: TRBJ2-1; V: TRBV29-1
CDR3: CSVRGQEETQYF; size: NA; J: TRBJ2-5; V: TRBV29-1
CDR3: CASSADRGYQETQYF; size: NA; J: TRBJ2-5; V: TRBV25-1
CDR3: CSAQLLTGSGNTIYF; size: medium-sized; J: TRBJ1-3; V: TRBV20-1
CDR3: CASSTRLGALQETQYF; size: medium-sized; J: TRBJ2-5; V: TRBV14